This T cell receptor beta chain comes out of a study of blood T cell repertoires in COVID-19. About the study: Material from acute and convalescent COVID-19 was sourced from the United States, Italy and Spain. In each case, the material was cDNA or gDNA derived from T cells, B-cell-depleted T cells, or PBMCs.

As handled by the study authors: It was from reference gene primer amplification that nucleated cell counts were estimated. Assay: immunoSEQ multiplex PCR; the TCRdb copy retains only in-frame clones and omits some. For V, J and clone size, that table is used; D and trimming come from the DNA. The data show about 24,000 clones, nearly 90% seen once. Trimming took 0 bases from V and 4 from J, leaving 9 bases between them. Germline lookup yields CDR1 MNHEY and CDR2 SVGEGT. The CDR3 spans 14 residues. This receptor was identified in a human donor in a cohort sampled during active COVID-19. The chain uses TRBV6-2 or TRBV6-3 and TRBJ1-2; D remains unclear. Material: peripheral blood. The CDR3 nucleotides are TGTGCCAGCAGTTACTCGAGAGATCTCTATGGCTACACCTTC. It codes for CASSYSRDLYGYTF.